The 2 T cell receptor beta chains below come from one sample, sequenced in a study of human T cells and chemical hapten exposure. The time point is: patch test 1, 2 weeks after DPC sensitization. Treatment here: therapeutic diphenylcyclopropenone sensitization with weekly scalp DPC. TCRdb recomputed calls from the RACE reads with MiXCR, one row per CDR3 protein. Here the sample spans 350,000 or so distinct CDR3 sequences, around 7% being singletons. The sequencing here drew on whole blood, taken in connection with sensitization to the hapten diphenylcyclopropenone (DPC). Source of these receptors: a woman under 30 with alopecia areata. Some clones in this sample may be carry-over from other donors' samples.

J is TRBJ2-6 and V is TRBV4-3; D is undetermined. CDR3 length: 16 amino acids. The V gene lost 2 bases and the J gene lost 0 bases, with 8 bases spanning the gap. The germline gives CDR1 LGHNA, CDR2 YSLEER. CDR3 DNA sequence: TGCGCCAGCAGCCAATCTCGCCTCTCTGGGGCCAACGTCCTGACTTTC. It translates to CASSQSRLSGANVLTF.

This clonotype was detected many times. The CDR3 region is CASSLAQKGGTDTQYF. The CDR3 DNA sequence: TGCGCCAGCAGCTTGGCCCAAAAGGGAGGCACAGATACGCAGTATTTT. J is TRBJ2-3 and V is TRBV5-1; D is perhaps TRBD2 (5 bases). The CDR3 contains 16 residues. Trimming left V 0 bases short and J 1 base short, with 12 bases between. The germline gives CDR1 SGHRS, CDR2 YFSETQ.